Given below is one T cell receptor (beta chain) in context. The antigen is unknown. These data belong to a study of cytomegalovirus exposure and HLA in healthy donors. Study findings and constraints: Specific recognition of CMV antigens was confirmed in vitro for a few chains (all CMV-associated). Despite most TCR sequences being rare, some public TCRs occurred in many donors. The tendency of first-cohort TCR clusters to co-occur in the 120 or so validation repertoires was identified by a subsequent analysis.

Method: immunoSEQ multiplex PCR; TCRdb's copy keeps in-frame clones and lacks some. The table includes around 220,000 clones, approximately 88% detected once. Among the approximately 130 subjects of the validation cohort, separate from the roughly 670-subject first cohort, were the donors. Germline V gives CDR1 GTSNPN, CDR2 SVGIG (reference sequence). The CDR3 extends over 11 amino acids. Losses at the gene ends were 1 base for V and 11 bases for J; bases not matched to a gene: 4. Sequences were obtained from PBMCs. The source is a woman in her twenties or thirties in good health and CMV-seropositive. This chain links TRBV30 with TRBJ1-1; 7 bases are a match to TRBD1. The CDR3: CAWSEQGKAFF. In DNA form, the CDR3 reads TGTGCCTGGAGTGAACAGGGGAAGGCTTTCTTT.